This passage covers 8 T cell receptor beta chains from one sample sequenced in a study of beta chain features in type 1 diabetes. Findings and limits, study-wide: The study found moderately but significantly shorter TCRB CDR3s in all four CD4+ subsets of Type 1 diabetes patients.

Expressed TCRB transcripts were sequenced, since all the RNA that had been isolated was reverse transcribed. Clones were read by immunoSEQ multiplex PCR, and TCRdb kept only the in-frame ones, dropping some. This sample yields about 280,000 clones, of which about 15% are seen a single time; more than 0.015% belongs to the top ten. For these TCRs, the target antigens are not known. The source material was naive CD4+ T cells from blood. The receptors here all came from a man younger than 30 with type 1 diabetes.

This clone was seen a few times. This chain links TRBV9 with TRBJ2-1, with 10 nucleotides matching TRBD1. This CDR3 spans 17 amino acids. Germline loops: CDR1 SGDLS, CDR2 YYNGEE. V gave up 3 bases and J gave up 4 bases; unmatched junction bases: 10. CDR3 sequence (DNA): TGTGCCAGCAGCGACGCTCCGGGACAGGGGCATTACAATGAGCAGTTCTTC. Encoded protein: CASSDAPGQGHYNEQFF.

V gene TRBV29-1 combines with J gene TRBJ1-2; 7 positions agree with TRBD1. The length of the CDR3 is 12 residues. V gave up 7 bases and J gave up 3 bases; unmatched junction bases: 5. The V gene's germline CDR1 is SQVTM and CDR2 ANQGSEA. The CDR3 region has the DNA TGCAGCGGCCGGGACAGCGACTATGGCTACACCTTC. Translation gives CSGRDSDYGYTF.

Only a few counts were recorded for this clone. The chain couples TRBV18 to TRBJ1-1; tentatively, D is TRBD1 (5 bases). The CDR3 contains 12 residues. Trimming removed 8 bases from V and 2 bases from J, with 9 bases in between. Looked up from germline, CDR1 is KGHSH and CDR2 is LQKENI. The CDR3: CASATENTEAFF. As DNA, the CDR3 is TGTGCCAGCGCGACAGAAAACACTGAAGCTTTCTTT. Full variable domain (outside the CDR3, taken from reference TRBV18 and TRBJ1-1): NAGVMQNPRHLVRRRGQEARLRCSPMKGHSHVYWYRQLPEEGLKFMVYLQKENIIDESGMPKERFSAEFPKEGPSILRIQQVVRGDSAAYFCASATENTEAFFGQGTRLTVV.

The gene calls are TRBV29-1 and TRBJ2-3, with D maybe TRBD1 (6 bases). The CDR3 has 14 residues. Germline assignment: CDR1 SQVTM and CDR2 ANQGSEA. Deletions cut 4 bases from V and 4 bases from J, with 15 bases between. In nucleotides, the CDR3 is TGCAGCGTTGGGAAGAACAGGGCTCCAGATACGCAGTATTTT. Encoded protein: CSVGKNRAPDTQYF.

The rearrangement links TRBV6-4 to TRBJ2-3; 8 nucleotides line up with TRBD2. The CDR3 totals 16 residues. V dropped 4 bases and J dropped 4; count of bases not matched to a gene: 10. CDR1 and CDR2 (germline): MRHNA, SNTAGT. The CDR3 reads CASSASQTSVPDTQYF. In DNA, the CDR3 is TGTGCCAGCAGTGCCTCCCAGACTAGCGTCCCAGATACGCAGTATTTT.

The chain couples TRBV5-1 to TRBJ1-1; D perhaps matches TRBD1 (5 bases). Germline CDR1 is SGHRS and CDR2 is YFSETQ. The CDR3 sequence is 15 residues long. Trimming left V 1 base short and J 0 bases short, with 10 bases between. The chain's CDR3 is CASSLFGGLNTEAFF. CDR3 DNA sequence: TGCGCCAGCAGCTTGTTCGGGGGATTGAACACTGAAGCTTTCTTT.

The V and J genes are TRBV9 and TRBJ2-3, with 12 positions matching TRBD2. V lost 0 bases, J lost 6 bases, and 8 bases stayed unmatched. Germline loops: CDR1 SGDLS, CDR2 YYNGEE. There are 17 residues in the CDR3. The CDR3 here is CASSVAGTSGSADTQYF. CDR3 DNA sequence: TGTGCCAGCAGCGTAGCCGGGACTAGCGGGTCCGCGGATACGCAGTATTTT.

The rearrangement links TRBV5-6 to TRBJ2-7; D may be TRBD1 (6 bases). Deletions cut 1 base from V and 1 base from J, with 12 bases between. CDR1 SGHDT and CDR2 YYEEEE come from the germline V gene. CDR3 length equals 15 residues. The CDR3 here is CASSLLQGNSYEQYF. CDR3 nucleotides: TGTGCCAGCAGCTTGCTGCAGGGGAATTCCTACGAGCAGTACTTC.